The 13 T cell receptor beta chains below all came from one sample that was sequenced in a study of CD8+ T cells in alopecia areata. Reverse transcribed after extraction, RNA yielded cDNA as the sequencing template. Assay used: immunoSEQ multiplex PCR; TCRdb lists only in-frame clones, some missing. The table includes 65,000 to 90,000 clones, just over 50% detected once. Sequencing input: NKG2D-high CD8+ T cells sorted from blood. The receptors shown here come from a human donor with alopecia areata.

In nucleotides, the CDR3 is TGTGCCAGCAGAGACGGGCCGCAGCCCCAGCATTTT. Translated: CASRDGPQPQHF. This chain joins TRBV6-8 and TRBJ1-5; D gene unclear. Germline CDR1 MNHGY, CDR2 SAAAGT. V lost 6 bases, J lost 7 bases, and 10 bases lay in between. This CDR3 comprises 12 residues.

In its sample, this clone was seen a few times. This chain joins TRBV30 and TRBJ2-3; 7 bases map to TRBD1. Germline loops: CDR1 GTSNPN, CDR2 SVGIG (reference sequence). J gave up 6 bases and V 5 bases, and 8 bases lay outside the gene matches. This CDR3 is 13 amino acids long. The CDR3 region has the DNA TGTGCCTGGCAGGGGGTCGGGTATGATACGCAGTATTTT. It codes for CAWQGVGYDTQYF.

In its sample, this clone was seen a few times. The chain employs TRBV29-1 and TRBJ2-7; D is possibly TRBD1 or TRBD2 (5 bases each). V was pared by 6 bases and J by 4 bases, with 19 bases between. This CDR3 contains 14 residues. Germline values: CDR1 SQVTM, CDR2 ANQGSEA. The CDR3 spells CSVPRGDLVYEQYF. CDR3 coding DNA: TGCAGCGTACCCCGAGGGGATTTGGTTTACGAGCAGTACTTC.

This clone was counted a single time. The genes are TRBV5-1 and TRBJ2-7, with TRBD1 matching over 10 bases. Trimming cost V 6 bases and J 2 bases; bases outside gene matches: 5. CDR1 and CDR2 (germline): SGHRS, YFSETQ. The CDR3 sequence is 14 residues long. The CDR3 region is CASNPGTGAYEQYF. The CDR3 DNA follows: TGCGCCAGCAACCCCGGGACAGGGGCCTACGAGCAGTACTTC.

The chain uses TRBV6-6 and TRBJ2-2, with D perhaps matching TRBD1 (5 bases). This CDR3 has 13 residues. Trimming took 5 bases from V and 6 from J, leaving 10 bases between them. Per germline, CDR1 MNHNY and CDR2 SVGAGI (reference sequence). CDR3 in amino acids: CASSPRVAGELFF. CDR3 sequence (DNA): TGTGCCAGCAGTCCCAGGGTAGCCGGGGAGCTGTTTTTT.

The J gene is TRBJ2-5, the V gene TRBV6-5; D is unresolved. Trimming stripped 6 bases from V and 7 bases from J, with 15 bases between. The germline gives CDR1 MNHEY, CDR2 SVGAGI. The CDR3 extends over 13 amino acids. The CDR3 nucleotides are TGTGCCAGCAGCAATGGGCACCAAAGGACCCAGTACTTC. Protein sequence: CASSNGHQRTQYF.

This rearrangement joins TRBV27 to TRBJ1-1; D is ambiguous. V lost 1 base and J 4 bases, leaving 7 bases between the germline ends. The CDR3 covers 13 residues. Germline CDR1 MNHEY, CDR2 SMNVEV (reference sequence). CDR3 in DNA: TGTGCCAGCAGTTTATATGTATCCACTGAAGCTTTCTTT. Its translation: CASSLYVSTEAFF.

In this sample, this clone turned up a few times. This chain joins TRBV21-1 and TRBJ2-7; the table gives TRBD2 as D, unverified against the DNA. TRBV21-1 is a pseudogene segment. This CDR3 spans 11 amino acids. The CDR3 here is CASSKLDEQYF. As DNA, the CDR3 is TGTGCCAGCAGCAAACTCGACGAGCAGTACTTC.

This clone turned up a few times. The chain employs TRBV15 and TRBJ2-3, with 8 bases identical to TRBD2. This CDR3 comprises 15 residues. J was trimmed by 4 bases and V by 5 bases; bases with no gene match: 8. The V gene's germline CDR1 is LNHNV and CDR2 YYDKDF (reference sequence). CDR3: CATSRIAGTADTQYF. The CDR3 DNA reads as TGTGCCACCAGCCGAATAGCGGGGACTGCAGATACGCAGTATTTT.

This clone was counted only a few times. The CDR3 reads CASRDSLAGGLQSYEQYF. The CDR3 bases are TGCGCCAGCAGAGACAGTCTAGCGGGGGGTCTTCAATCCTACGAGCAGTACTTC. This chain connects TRBV5-1 to TRBJ2-7; 11 bases are a match to TRBD2. The CDR3 is 18 amino acids. The germline gives CDR1 SGHRS, CDR2 YFSETQ. V shed 5 bases and J 1 base; nucleotides not matched to a gene: 14.

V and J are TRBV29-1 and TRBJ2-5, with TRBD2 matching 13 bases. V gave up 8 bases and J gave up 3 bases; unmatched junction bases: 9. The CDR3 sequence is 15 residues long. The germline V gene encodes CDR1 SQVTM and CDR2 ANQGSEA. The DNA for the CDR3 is TGCAGCACTGACGGACTAGCGGGAGAAGAAGAGACCCAGTACTTC. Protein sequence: CSTDGLAGEEETQYF.

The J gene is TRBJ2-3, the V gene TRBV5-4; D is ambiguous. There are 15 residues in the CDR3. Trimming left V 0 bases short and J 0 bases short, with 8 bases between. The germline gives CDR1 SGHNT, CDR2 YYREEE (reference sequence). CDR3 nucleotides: TGTGCCAGCAGCTTGGCACCAGCCAGCACAGATACGCAGTATTTT. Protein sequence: CASSLAPASTDTQYF.

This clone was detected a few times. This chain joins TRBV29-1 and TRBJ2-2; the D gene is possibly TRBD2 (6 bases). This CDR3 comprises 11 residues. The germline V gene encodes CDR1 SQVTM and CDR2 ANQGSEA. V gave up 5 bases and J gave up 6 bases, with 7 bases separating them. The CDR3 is CSVWGAGELFF. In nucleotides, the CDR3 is TGCAGCGTTTGGGGGGCCGGGGAGCTGTTTTTT.